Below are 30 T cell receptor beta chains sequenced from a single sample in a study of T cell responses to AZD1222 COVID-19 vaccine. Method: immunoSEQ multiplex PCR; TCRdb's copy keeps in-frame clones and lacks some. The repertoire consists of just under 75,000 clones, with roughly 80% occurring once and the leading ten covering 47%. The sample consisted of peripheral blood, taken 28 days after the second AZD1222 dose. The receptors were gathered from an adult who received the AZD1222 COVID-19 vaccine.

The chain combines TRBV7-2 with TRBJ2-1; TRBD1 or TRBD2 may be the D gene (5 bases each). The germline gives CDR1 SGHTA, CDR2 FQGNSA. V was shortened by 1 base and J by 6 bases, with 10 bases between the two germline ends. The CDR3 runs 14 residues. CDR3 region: CASSLDGGGNEQFF. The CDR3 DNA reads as TGTGCCAGCAGCTTAGATGGGGGTGGCAATGAGCAGTTCTTC.

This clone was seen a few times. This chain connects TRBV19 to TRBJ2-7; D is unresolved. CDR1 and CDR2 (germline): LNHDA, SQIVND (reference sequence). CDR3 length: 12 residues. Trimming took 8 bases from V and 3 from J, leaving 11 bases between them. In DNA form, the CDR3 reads TGTGCCAGTGGGCATGGGTTCTACGAGCAGTACTTC. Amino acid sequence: CASGHGFYEQYF.

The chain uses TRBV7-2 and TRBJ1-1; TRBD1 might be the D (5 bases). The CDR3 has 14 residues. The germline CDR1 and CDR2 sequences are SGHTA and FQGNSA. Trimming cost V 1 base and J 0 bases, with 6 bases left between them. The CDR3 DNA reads TGTGCCAGCAGCTTAGTCAGGGTGAACACTGAAGCTTTCTTT. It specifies CASSLVRVNTEAFF.

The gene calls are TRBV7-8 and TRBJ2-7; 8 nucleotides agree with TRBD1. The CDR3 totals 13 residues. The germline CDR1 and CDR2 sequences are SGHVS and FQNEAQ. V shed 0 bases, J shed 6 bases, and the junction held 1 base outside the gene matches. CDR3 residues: CASSLATGGEQYF. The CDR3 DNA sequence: TGTGCCAGCAGCTTAGCCACAGGGGGCGAGCAGTACTTC.

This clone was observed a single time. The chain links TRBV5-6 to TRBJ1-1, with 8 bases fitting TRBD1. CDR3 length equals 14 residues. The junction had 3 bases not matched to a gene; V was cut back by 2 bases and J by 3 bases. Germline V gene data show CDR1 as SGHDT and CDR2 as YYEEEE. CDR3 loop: CASSFRTGYTEAFF. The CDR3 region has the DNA TGTGCCAGCAGCTTTCGGACAGGGTACACTGAAGCTTTCTTT.

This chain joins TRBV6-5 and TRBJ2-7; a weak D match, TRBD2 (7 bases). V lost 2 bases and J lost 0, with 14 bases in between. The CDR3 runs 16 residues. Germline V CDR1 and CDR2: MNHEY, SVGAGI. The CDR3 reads CASSYGGARSSYEQYF. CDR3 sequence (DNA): TGTGCCAGCAGTTACGGGGGGGCCAGAAGCTCCTACGAGCAGTACTTC.

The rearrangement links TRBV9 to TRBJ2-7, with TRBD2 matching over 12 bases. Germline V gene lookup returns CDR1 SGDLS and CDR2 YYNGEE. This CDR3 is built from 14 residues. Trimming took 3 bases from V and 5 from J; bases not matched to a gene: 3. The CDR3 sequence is CASSGRLAGDEQYF. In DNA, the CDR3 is TGTGCCAGCAGCGGTCGACTAGCGGGAGACGAGCAGTACTTC.

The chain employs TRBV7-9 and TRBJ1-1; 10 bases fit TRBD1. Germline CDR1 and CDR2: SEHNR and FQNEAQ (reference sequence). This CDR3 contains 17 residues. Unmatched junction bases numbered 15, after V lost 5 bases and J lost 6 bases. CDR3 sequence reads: CASSPPGQGRIGAEAFF. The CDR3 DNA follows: TGTGCCAGCAGCCCACCGGGACAGGGGCGCATCGGAGCTGAAGCTTTCTTT. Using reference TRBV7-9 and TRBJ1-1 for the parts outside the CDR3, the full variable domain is DTGVSQNPRHKITKRGQNVTFRCDPISEHNRLYWYRQTLGQGPEFLTYFQNEAQLEKSRLLSDRFSAERPKGSFSTLEIQRTEQGDSAMYLCASSPPGQGRIGAEAFFGQGTRLTVV.

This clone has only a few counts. DNA for the CDR3: TGCGCCAGCAGCCGTCTTCGTCCCGGGGAGCGAAACACCGGGGAGCTGTTTTTT. Protein sequence: CASSRLRPGERNTGELFF. The chain employs TRBV5-1 and TRBJ2-2, with a weak D call TRBD2 (5 bases). This CDR3 contains 18 residues. Between the trimmed V and J ends, which lost 4 bases and 2 bases, there was a span of 21 bases. The germline gives CDR1 SGHRS, CDR2 YFSETQ.

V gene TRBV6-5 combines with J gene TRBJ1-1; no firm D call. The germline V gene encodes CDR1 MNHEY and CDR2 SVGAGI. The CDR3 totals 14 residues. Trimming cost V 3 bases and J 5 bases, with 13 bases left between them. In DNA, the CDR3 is TGTGCCAGCAGTTATCTGCCTTCTTTTACTGAAGCTTTCTTT. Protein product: CASSYLPSFTEAFF.

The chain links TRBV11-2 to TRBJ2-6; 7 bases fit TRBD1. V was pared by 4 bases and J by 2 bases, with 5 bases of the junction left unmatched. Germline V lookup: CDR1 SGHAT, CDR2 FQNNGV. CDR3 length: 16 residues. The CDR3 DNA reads TGTGCCAGCAGCTCCCCTGACAGGGCTGGGGCCAACGTCCTGACTTTC. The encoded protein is CASSSPDRAGANVLTF.

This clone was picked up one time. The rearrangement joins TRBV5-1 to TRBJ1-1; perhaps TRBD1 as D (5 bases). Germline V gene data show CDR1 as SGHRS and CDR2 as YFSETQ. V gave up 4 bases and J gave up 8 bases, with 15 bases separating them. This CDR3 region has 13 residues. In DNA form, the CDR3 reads TGCGCCAGCAGCGTAGGGGCTGTAGGAGAAGCTTTCTTT. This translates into CASSVGAVGEAFF.

For the CDR3, the DNA is TGTGCCAGCAGCCAAGGACAGGTCGGGGGTGAAAAACTGTTTTTT. It encodes CASSQGQVGGEKLFF. The chain is built from TRBV4-2 and TRBJ1-4; a weak D match, TRBD1 (6 bases). Deletions cut 1 base from V and 7 bases from J, with 13 bases between. The V gene's germline CDR1 is LGHNA and CDR2 YNFKEQ. There are 15 residues in the CDR3.

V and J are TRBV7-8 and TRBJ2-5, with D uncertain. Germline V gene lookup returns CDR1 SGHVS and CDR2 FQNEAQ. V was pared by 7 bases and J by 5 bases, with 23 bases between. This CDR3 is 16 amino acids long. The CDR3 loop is CASTQAPADPRETQYF. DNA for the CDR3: TGTGCCAGCACGCAAGCGCCGGCGGACCCAAGGGAGACCCAGTACTTC.

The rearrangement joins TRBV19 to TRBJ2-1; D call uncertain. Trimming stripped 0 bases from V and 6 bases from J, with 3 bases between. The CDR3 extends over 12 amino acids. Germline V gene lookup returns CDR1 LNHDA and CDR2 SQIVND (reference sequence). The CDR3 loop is CASSIEVNEQFF. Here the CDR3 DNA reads TGTGCCAGTAGTATAGAAGTCAATGAGCAGTTCTTC.

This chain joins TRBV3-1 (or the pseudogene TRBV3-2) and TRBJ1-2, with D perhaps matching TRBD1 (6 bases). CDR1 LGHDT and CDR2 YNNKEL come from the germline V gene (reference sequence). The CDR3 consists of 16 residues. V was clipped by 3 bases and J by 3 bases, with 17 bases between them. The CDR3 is CASSQYRAGVDYGYTF. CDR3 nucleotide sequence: TGTGCCAGCAGCCAGTATAGGGCAGGGGTTGACTATGGCTACACCTTC.

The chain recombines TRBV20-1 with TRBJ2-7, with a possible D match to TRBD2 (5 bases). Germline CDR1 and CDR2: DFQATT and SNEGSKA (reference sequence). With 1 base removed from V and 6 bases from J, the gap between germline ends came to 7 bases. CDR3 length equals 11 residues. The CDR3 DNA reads TGCAGTGCTAGAGTTACTAGCGAGCAGTACTTC. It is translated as CSARVTSEQYF.

The CDR3 spells CASSPMVDLWNEQFF. The CDR3 DNA is TGTGCCAGCTCACCAATGGTGGACCTCTGGAATGAGCAGTTCTTC. The chain links TRBV18 to TRBJ2-1, with no clear D. Per germline, CDR1 KGHSH and CDR2 LQKENI. This CDR3 comprises 15 residues. The germline V and J ends were trimmed by 2 bases and 7 bases, with 15 bases remaining between them.

In DNA form, the CDR3 reads TGTGCCAGCAGCTCGTCAGGGACTAGCGGGAGAGAGCTGGCCTACGAGCAGTACTTC. Its protein product is CASSSSGTSGRELAYEQYF. The chain carries TRBV28 and TRBJ2-7; 14 nucleotides match TRBD2. J gave up 2 bases and V 6 bases, and 15 bases lay outside the gene matches. The CDR3 totals 19 residues. The germline V gene has CDR1 MDHEN and CDR2 SYDVKM.

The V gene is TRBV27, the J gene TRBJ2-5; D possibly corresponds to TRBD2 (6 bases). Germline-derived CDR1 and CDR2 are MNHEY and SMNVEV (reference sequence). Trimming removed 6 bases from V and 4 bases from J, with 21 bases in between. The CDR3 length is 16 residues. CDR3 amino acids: CASRSSLGLRGETQYF. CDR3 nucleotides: TGTGCCAGCAGATCTTCCCTTGGTCTGCGGGGAGAGACCCAGTACTTC.

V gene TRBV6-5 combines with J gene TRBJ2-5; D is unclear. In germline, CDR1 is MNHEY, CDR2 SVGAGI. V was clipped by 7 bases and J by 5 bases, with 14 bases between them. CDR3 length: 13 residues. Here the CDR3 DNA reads TGTGCCAGCAATACGGCGACTGGGGAGACCCAGTACTTC. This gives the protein CASNTATGETQYF.

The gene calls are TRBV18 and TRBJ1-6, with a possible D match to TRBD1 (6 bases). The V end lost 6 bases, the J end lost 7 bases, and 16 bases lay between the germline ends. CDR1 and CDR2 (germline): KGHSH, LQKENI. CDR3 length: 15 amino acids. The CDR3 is CASSTVDSGNSPLHF. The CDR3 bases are TGTGCCAGCTCGACTGTGGACAGCGGGAATTCACCCCTCCACTTT.

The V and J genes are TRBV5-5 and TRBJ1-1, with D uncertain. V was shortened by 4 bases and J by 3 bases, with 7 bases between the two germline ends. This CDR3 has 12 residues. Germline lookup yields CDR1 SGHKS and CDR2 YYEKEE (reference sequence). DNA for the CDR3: TGTGCCAGCAGCGTGCTCCACACTGAAGCTTTCTTT. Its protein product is CASSVLHTEAFF.

In nucleotides, the CDR3 is TGTGCCAGCAGCTTAAATCGGGAGCGGGGCACAGATACGCAGTATTTT. Residues: CASSLNRERGTDTQYF. The chain joins TRBV7-9 to TRBJ2-3; a weak D match, TRBD2 (6 bases). This CDR3 has 16 amino acids. Germline loops: CDR1 SEHNR, CDR2 FQNEAQ (reference sequence). Trimming removed 2 bases from V and 1 base from J, with 13 bases in between.

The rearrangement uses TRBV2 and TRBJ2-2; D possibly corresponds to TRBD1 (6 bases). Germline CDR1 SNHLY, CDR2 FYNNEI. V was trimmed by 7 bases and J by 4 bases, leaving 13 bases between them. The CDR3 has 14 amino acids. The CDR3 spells CASNGGSGTGELFF. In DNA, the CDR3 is TGTGCCAGCAATGGGGGCTCGGGCACCGGGGAGCTGTTTTTT. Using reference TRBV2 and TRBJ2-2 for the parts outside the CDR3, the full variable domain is EPEVTQTPSHQVTQMGQEVILRCVPISNHLYFYWYRQILGQKVEFLVSFYNNEISEKSEIFDDQFSVERPDGSNFTLKIRSTKLEDSAMYFCASNGGSGTGELFFGEGSRLTVL.

CDR3: CASSRGPSSSYNSPLHF. The CDR3 nucleotides read TGTGCCAGCAGTAGGGGACCTTCTAGCTCCTATAATTCACCCCTCCACTTT. J is TRBJ1-6 and V is TRBV25-1; D might be TRBD1 (5 bases). CDR3 size: 17 residues. V dropped 5 bases and J dropped 0 bases, with 14 bases sitting between them. Germline CDR1 is MGHDK and CDR2 is SYGVNS.

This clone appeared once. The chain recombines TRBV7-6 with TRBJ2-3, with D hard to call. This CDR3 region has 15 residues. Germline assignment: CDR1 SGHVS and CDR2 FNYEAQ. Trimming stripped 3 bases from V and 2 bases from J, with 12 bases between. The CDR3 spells CASSFTSSHTDTQYF. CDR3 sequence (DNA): TGTGCCAGCAGCTTCACCAGTTCCCACACAGATACGCAGTATTTT.

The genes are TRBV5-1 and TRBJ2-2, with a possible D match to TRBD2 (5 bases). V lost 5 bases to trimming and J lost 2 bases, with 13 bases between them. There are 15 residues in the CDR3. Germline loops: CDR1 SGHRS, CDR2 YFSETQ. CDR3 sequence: CASSLLGRNTGELFF. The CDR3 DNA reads TGCGCCAGCAGTCTGTTAGGGAGAAACACCGGGGAGCTGTTTTTT.

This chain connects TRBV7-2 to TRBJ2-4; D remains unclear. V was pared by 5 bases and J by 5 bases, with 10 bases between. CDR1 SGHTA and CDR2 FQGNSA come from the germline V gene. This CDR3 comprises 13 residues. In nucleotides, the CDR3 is TGTGCCAGCAGCACCTCTAGGGAAAACATTCAGTACTTC. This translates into CASSTSRENIQYF.

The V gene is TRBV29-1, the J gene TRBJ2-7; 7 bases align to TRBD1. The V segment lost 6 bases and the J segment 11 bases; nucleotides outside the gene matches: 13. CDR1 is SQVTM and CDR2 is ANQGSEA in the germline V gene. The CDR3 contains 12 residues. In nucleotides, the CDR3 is TGCAGCGTGTGGGTAGACAGGGTGTCGGAGTACTTC. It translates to CSVWVDRVSEYF.